The clone carrying this T cell receptor beta chain showed up many times. Its antigen remains unidentified. The sample belongs to a study of response to subunit inactivated influenza vaccine. Study-level findings and limits: There was a suggestion from the authors that each seasonal influenza vaccination recruits few new T cells.

This CDR3 spans 15 amino acids. V lost 3 bases, J lost 4 bases, and 19 bases lay in between. Germline V lookup: CDR1 DFQATT, CDR2 SNEGSKA (reference sequence). TCRdb independently ran MiXCR on the RT-PCR reads; one entry per CDR3 protein. Among about 520,000 distinct CDR3 sequences listed, over 9.5% were seen once. Material: PBMCs from blood, obtained about 40 days after vaccination. The chain uses TRBV20-1 and TRBJ2-7, with a tentative D call TRBD1 (6 bases). This sequence was found in a man aged 45-65 years who received an inactivated influenza vaccine. The CDR3 DNA follows: TGCAGTGCTAGCCGGGACATCGGCTCAAGTTACGAGCAGTACTTC. Amino acids: CSASRDIGSSYEQYF.